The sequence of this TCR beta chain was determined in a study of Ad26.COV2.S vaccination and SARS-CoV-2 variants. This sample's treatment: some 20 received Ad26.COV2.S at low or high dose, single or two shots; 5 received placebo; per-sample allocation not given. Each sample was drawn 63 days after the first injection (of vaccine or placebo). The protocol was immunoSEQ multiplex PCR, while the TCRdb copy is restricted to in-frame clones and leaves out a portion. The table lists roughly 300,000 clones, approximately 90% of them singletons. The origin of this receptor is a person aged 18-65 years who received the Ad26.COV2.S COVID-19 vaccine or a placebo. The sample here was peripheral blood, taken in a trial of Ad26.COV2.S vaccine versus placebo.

In DNA, the CDR3 is TGTGCCAGTAGCCTGCAGGGGACCCAGGCTGAAGCTTTCTTT. Protein: CASSLQGTQAEAFF. The chain couples TRBV19 to TRBJ1-1; TRBD1 might be the D (6 bases). Germline-derived CDR1 and CDR2 are LNHDA and SQIVND (reference sequence). CDR3 size: 14 residues. Trimming stripped 6 bases from V and 6 bases from J, with 17 bases between.